A selection of T cell receptor beta chains follows, all from one sample in a study of OX40 agonist ivuxolimab in advanced cancers. Repertoires were generated with immunoSEQ multiplex PCR, while TCRdb's copy carries only in-frame clones and drops some. Of roughly 51,000 clones listed, 70% to 90% are singletons. The sequences come from CD4+ or CD8+ T cells sorted from blood, collected in a trial of the OX40 agonist ivuxolimab. These receptors were obtained from an adult with an advanced solid tumor such as melanoma, head and neck, liver or kidney cancer. Both conserved end residues are part of each CDR3. D genes are given only for firm matches. The size field is filled for only some rows; it gives once, few, many or a size class.

length,V,size,J,D,CDR3,DNA
15,TRBV13,-,TRBJ2-7,TRBD2,CASSLGGTNTYEQYF,TGTGCCAGCAGCTTAGGCGGGACTAACACCTACGAGCAGTACTTC
12,TRBV7-9,-,TRBJ2-7,-,CASSYDSYEQYF,TGTGCCAGCAGCTATGATTCCTACGAGCAGTACTTC
15,TRBV7-9,few,TRBJ2-1,TRBD2,CASSLGTSGTNEQFF,TGTGCCAGCAGCTTAGGGACTAGCGGGACCAATGAGCAGTTCTTC
17,TRBV21-1,-,TRBJ1-1,-,CASSFLSGSGTNTEAFF,TGTGCCAGCAGCTTTTTAAGCGGGTCGGGGACGAACACTGAAGCTTTCTTT
14,TRBV5-6,-,TRBJ2-7,-,CASSLVAGGFIQYF,TGTGCCAGCAGCTTGGTTGCAGGGGGGTTTATCCAATACTTC
13,TRBV2,-,TRBJ2-5,TRBD1,CASSDTGEETQYF,TGTGCCAGCAGTGATACAGGGGAGGAGACCCAGTACTTC
15,TRBV5-1,-,TRBJ2-1,TRBD2,CASSLVGTSSNEQFF,TGCGCCAGCAGCTTGGTTGGGACTAGCTCCAATGAGCAGTTCTTC
15,TRBV18,-,TRBJ1-5,TRBD1,CASSRGTGGGQPQHF,TGTGCCAGCTCACGCGGGACAGGGGGTGGTCAGCCCCAGCATTTT
13,TRBV6-5,few,TRBJ1-4,-,CASSYSTNEKLFF,TGTGCCAGCAGTTACTCCACTAATGAAAAACTGTTTTTT
13,TRBV29-1,-,TRBJ1-4,-,CSVRTDGGEKLFF,TGCAGCGTCCGGACGGATGGGGGTGAAAAACTGTTTTTT
15,TRBV5-1,-,TRBJ2-7,TRBD2,CASGPAGASSYEQYF,TGCGCCAGCGGACCCGCGGGAGCGAGCTCCTACGAGCAGTACTTC
15,TRBV6-5,-,TRBJ2-7,-,CASSATTSGPYEQYF,TGTGCCAGCAGTGCCACGACTAGTGGACCTTACGAGCAGTACTTC
15,TRBV30,-,TRBJ1-1,-,CAWTGGPILNTEAFF,TGTGCCTGGACGGGGGGTCCGATACTGAACACTGAAGCTTTCTTT
11,TRBV12-1,once,TRBJ2-2,-,CASSFAGELFF,TGTGCCAGCAGCTTTGCCGGGGAGCTGTTTTTT
13,TRBV11-1,few,TRBJ2-1,-,CASSRETADEQFF,TGTGCCAGCAGCAGGGAGACGGCGGATGAGCAGTTCTTC
14,TRBV27,few,TRBJ2-2,-,CASSATTDTGELFF,TGTGCCAGCTCTGCTACAACGGACACCGGGGAGCTGTTTTTT
13,TRBV29-1,-,TRBJ2-2,-,CSVDRDDTGELFF,TGCAGCGTTGACAGGGACGACACCGGGGAGCTGTTTTTT
14,TRBV7-9,-,TRBJ1-2,-,CASSLAGGNYGYTF,TGTGCCAGCAGCTTAGCGGGGGGAAACTATGGCTACACCTTC
14,TRBV4-1,-,TRBJ2-7,-,CASSREDGSYEQYF,TGCGCCAGCAGCCGCGAGGACGGTTCCTACGAGCAGTACTTC
12,TRBV19,-,TRBJ2-5,-,CASSGGQETQYF,TGTGCCAGTAGTGGCGGCCAAGAGACCCAGTACTTC
16,TRBV14,-,TRBJ1-2,-,CASSRRGGGSNYGYTF,TGTGCCAGCAGCCGGAGGGGGGGAGGTAGTAACTATGGCTACACCTTC
17,TRBV5-6,-,TRBJ2-1,TRBD2,CASSLQTSGSVHNEQFF,TGTGCCAGCAGCCTACAGACTAGCGGGAGTGTCCACAATGAGCAGTTCTTC
17,TRBV5-4,-,TRBJ1-5,-,CASSPGPRVASNQPQHF,TGTGCCAGCAGCCCCGGCCCCAGGGTGGCTAGCAATCAGCCCCAGCATTTT
12,TRBV6-1,-,TRBJ1-1,-,CASSEWVLLAFF,TGTGCCAGCAGTGAATGGGTGCTTCTAGCTTTCTTT
14,TRBV5-1,-,TRBJ1-6,-,CASSLGSLDSPLHF,TGCGCCAGCAGCTTGGGGTCTCTAGATTCACCCCTCCACTTT
16,TRBV4-1,few,TRBJ2-6,TRBD1,CASSQGQGAGANVLTF,TGCGCCAGCAGCCAAGGACAGGGGGCCGGGGCCAACGTCCTGACTTTC
14,TRBV30,-,TRBJ1-5,-,CAWSVLGVVQPQHF,TGTGCCTGGAGTGTACTAGGGGTAGTTCAGCCCCAGCATTTT
15,TRBV6-5,once,TRBJ2-1,TRBD1,CASSYKEGGFDEQFF,TGTGCCAGCAGTTACAAGGAAGGGGGCTTCGATGAGCAGTTCTTC
16,TRBV19,-,TRBJ2-1,-,CASSISADGSYNEQFF,TGTGCCAGTAGTATATCAGCGGACGGCTCCTACAATGAGCAGTTCTTC
16,TRBV9,-,TRBJ2-3,TRBD2,CASSVSGLAVTDTQYF,TGTGCCAGCAGCGTATCGGGACTAGCGGTCACAGATACGCAGTATTTT
14,TRBV15,-,TRBJ1-2,-,CATSRNRDDYGYTF,TGTGCCACCAGCAGAAACCGGGACGACTATGGCTACACCTTC
15,TRBV5-4,-,TRBJ2-7,-,CASSLAISGGYEQYF,TGTGCCAGCAGCTTGGCCATTTCTGGCGGCTACGAGCAGTACTTC
13,TRBV28,-,TRBJ1-5,-,CASSLINLPAQHF,TGTGCCAGCAGTCTCATAAACCTCCCAGCCCAGCATTTT
14,TRBV5-1,-,TRBJ2-7,TRBD1,CASSLGQGGYEQYF,TGCGCCAGCAGCCTTGGACAGGGGGGCTACGAGCAGTACTTC
16,TRBV5-1,-,TRBJ2-1,TRBD2,CASSLEGGGSYNEQFF,TGCGCCAGCAGCTTGGAAGGCGGGGGCTCCTACAATGAGCAGTTCTTC
14,TRBV2,-,TRBJ1-6,-,CASRRGGGASPLHF,TGTGCCAGCAGGAGGGGGGGAGGGGCATCGCCCCTCCACTTT
15,TRBV5-1,-,TRBJ2-1,-,CASSTGESSYNEQFF,TGCGCCAGCAGCACGGGAGAGAGCTCCTACAATGAGCAGTTCTTC
12,TRBV6-5,few,TRBJ2-1,-,CASVDDLNEQFF,TGTGCCAGCGTAGACGATCTCAATGAGCAGTTCTTC
16,TRBV27,-,TRBJ2-7,-,CASSLQPGLLSYEQYF,TGTGCCAGCAGTTTACAACCGGGACTTCTCTCCTACGAGCAGTACTTC
14,TRBV7-3,-,TRBJ2-2,-,CASSGDVGTGELFF,TGTGCCAGCTCCGGGGATGTGGGGACCGGGGAGCTGTTTTTT
17,TRBV13,-,TRBJ2-5,-,CASSFGSGGTRGETQYF,TGTGCCAGCAGCTTTGGAAGTGGCGGGACCCGGGGGGAGACCCAGTACTTC
12,TRBV7-2,-,TRBJ1-1,-,CASSFGATEAFF,TGTGCCAGCAGCTTCGGAGCAACTGAAGCTTTCTTT
13,TRBV11-2,-,TRBJ2-3,-,CASSLDTGDTQYF,TGTGCCAGCAGCTTAGATACAGGGGATACGCAGTATTTT
16,TRBV4-2,once,TRBJ2-5,-,CASSQVIGSYQETQYF,TGTGCCAGCAGCCAAGTAATCGGGAGTTACCAAGAGACCCAGTACTTC
15,TRBV4-1,once,TRBJ2-7,-,CASSQVLAQSYEQYF,TGCGCCAGCAGCCAAGTGCTAGCCCAATCCTACGAGCAGTACTTC
14,TRBV27,-,TRBJ2-3,-,CASSREFSTDTQYF,TGTGCCAGCAGTCGGGAGTTTAGCACAGATACGCAGTATTTT